The 18 T cell receptor beta chains presented below share a single source sample, sequenced in a study of response to subunit inactivated influenza vaccine. A single record per CDR3 protein comes from TCRdb applying MiXCR to the RT-PCR reads. The sample has approximately 680,000 distinct CDR3 sequences; less than 20% are singletons. The sample here was PBMCs from blood, taken 11 to 12 days after vaccination. The receptors were gathered from a man in his fifties or sixties who received an inactivated influenza vaccine.

The J gene is TRBJ1-1, the V gene TRBV7-2, with a possible D match to TRBD1 (5 bases). Germline CDR1 and CDR2: SGHTA and FQGNSA. The CDR3 is made up of 15 amino acids. Trimming shortened V by 7 bases and J by 1 base, and 16 bases separated the two germline ends. The CDR3, as DNA: TGTGCCAGCAACTATCTTGGAACAGGGAACACTGAAGCTTTCTTT. It encodes CASNYLGTGNTEAFF.

The rearrangement uses TRBV30 and TRBJ2-2; 9 bases match TRBD1. V lost 2 bases and J lost 1; bases outside the gene matches: 5. The germline V gene encodes CDR1 GTSNPN and CDR2 SVGIG (reference sequence). The CDR3 extends over 16 amino acids. DNA of the CDR3: TGTGCCTGGAGTAGTTGGGGACAGGGGAACACCGGGGAGCTGTTTTTT. Translated: CAWSSWGQGNTGELFF.

A few counts support this clonotype. CDR3 bases: TGTGCCAGCAGCCAAAAGGGACTGAACACTGAAGCTTTCTTT. This encodes CASSQKGLNTEAFF. The gene calls are TRBV3-1 and TRBJ1-1; the D gene is possibly TRBD1 (5 bases). The V gene's germline CDR1 is LGHDT and CDR2 YNNKEL (reference sequence). The CDR3 covers 14 residues. With 2 bases removed from V and 0 bases from J, the gap between germline ends came to 7 bases.

This clonotype came up a few times. This chain connects TRBV11-2 to TRBJ2-1; 13 bases are a match to TRBD2. Germline values: CDR1 SGHAT, CDR2 FQNNGV. This CDR3 region has 18 residues. Trimming removed 5 bases from V and 6 bases from J; junction bases left unmatched: 13. The CDR3 region has the DNA TGTGCCAGCAGCACACGCGGTACTAGCGGGAGGGCCGGCAATGAGCAGTTCTTC. Protein: CASSTRGTSGRAGNEQFF. Based on the CDR3 plus reference TRBV11-2 and TRBJ2-1, the full variable domain is EAGVAQSPRYKIIEKRQSVAFWCNPISGHATLYWYQQILGQGPKLLIQFQNNGVVDDSQLPKDRFSAERLKGVDSTLKIQPAKLEDSAVYLCASSTRGTSGRAGNEQFFGPGTRLTVL.

At least ten counts were recorded for this clonotype. This sequence joins TRBV15 and TRBJ1-4; 11 nucleotides line up with TRBD1. CDR3 length: 15 residues. Germline V lookup: CDR1 LNHNV, CDR2 YYDKDF (reference sequence). Trimming at V came to 1 base and at J to 5 bases, leaving 0 bases not matched to a gene. The CDR3 sequence: CATSRGDRGNEKLFF. DNA of the CDR3: TGTGCCACCAGCAGAGGGGACAGGGGGAATGAAAAACTGTTTTTT.

The chain carries TRBV6-5 and TRBJ2-7; D uncertain. Trimming took off 6 bases at V and 6 bases at J, with 12 bases between the two ends. The CDR3 runs 12 residues. Germline-derived CDR1 and CDR2 are MNHEY and SVGAGI. Here the CDR3 reads CASRTSPTEQYF. The CDR3 DNA sequence: TGTGCCAGCAGGACGAGCCCTACCGAGCAGTACTTC.

The table lists this clonotype with a few counts. The chain couples TRBV4-1 to TRBJ1-1; the D gene is possibly TRBD1 (6 bases). Germline CDR1 reads MGHRA; CDR2 reads YSYEKL. CDR3 size: 14 residues. V was shortened by 1 base and J by 5 bases, with 11 bases between the two germline ends. The CDR3 bases are TGCGCCAGCAGCCAAGGAACAGGGAGGACTGAAGCTTTCTTT. It codes for CASSQGTGRTEAFF.

The chain links TRBV7-9 to TRBJ1-2, with D perhaps matching TRBD1 (6 bases). CDR1 and CDR2 (germline): SEHNR, FQNEAQ (reference sequence). This CDR3 comprises 15 residues. Trimming shortened V by 1 base and J by 6 bases, and 15 bases separated the two germline ends. The CDR3 DNA reads TGTGCCAGCAGCTTAGTGTCAGGGGCCTCCGATGGCTACACCTTC. It specifies CASSLVSGASDGYTF.

This clonotype was seen repeatedly, ten times or more. J is TRBJ2-1 and V is TRBV29-1, with D perhaps matching TRBD2 (6 bases). CDR1 is SQVTM, CDR2 ANQGSEA, per germline. The V gene lost 4 bases and the J gene lost 6 bases, with 10 bases spanning the gap. The CDR3 consists of 12 residues. The CDR3 loop is CSVGREVNEQFF. The CDR3, as DNA: TGCAGCGTTGGCAGGGAGGTCAATGAGCAGTTCTTC.

This clonotype showed up just a few times. The chain uses TRBV6-5 and TRBJ1-5; possibly TRBD1 for D (6 bases). V was pared by 6 bases and J by 6 bases, with 15 bases between. Looked up from germline, CDR1 is MNHEY and CDR2 is SVGAGI. This CDR3 has 14 residues. CDR3 bases: TGTGCCAGCAGCTTACAGGGCTTGGTTCAGCCCCAGCATTTT. Translating it yields CASSLQGLVQPQHF.

This clonotype was seen ten or more times. The chain couples TRBV20-1 to TRBJ2-3; D is unclear. Germline assignment: CDR1 DFQATT and CDR2 SNEGSKA (reference sequence). V was cut by 6 bases and J by 2 bases, with 24 bases left in between. CDR3 size: 17 residues. The CDR3 DNA reads TGCAGTGCCAGCGTCGTGGGATCCTCGCCTATCACAGATACGCAGTATTTT. It specifies CSASVVGSSPITDTQYF.

The rearrangement links TRBV29-1 to TRBJ2-7; 9 bases line up with TRBD1. The CDR3 runs 14 residues. Germline CDR1 and CDR2: SQVTM and ANQGSEA. V was clipped by 6 bases and J by 3 bases; unmatched bases: 9. The CDR3 DNA follows: TGCAGCGTGGCCTACGGGACAGGGTACTACGAGCAGTACTTC. It translates to CSVAYGTGYYEQYF.

The chain uses TRBV5-1 and TRBJ2-7; 9 positions match TRBD1. There are 14 residues in the CDR3. Germline trimming cut 2 bases from V and 4 bases from J; bases unmatched to any gene: 4. Germline V gene sequence: CDR1 SGHRS, CDR2 YFSETQ. CDR3 nucleotide sequence: TGCGCCAGCAGCTTCCGGGACAGGGATTACGAGCAGTACTTC. Its protein is CASSFRDRDYEQYF.

The genes are TRBV6-1 and TRBJ2-3; D uncertain. Trimming stripped 6 bases from V and 3 bases from J, with 10 bases between. The germline CDR1 and CDR2 sequences are MNHNS and SASEGT. CDR3 size: 13 residues. The CDR3 loop reads CASSDGPTDTQYF. CDR3 bases: TGTGCCAGCAGCGATGGGCCAACAGATACGCAGTATTTT.

V and J are TRBV10-3 and TRBJ2-7; tentatively, D is TRBD1 (5 bases). The CDR3 consists of 16 residues. Trimming removed 3 bases from V and 0 bases from J, with 15 bases in between. Germline CDR1 and CDR2: ENHRY and SYGVKD. CDR3 in DNA: TGTGCCATCAGTGACCCTACGTCCAGGGCCTCCTACGAGCAGTACTTC. Its protein product is CAISDPTSRASYEQYF.

This clonotype has a handful of counts. The chain carries TRBV7-2 and TRBJ2-3, with TRBD2 matching 7 bases. Germline V gene lookup returns CDR1 SGHTA and CDR2 FQGNSA. The trim removed 5 bases at V and 5 bases at J, leaving 10 bases unmatched. The length of the CDR3 is 15 residues. This CDR3 is CASSVGWEGQDTQYF. The CDR3 region has the DNA TGTGCCAGCAGCGTAGGCTGGGAGGGGCAAGATACGCAGTATTTT.

The chain recombines TRBV11-2 with TRBJ2-1, with D maybe TRBD2 (7 bases). This CDR3 comprises 19 residues. The V gene's germline CDR1 is SGHAT and CDR2 FQNNGV. The V and J ends lost 8 bases and 4 bases respectively, with 30 bases between them. CDR3 nucleotides: TGTGCCAGCCAAGACCTGAGCGCGGGGGCCTCCATATCGTACAATGAGCAGTTCTTC. Encoded protein: CASQDLSAGASISYNEQFF. Together with reference TRBV11-2 and TRBJ2-1, the CDR3 gives the full variable domain: EAGVAQSPRYKIIEKRQSVAFWCNPISGHATLYWYQQILGQGPKLLIQFQNNGVVDDSQLPKDRFSAERLKGVDSTLKIQPAKLEDSAVYLCASQDLSAGASISYNEQFFGPGTRLTVL.

The chain uses TRBV28 and TRBJ2-1; TRBD1 agrees at 8 bases. Germline CDR1 MDHEN, CDR2 SYDVKM. With 6 bases clipped from V and 0 bases from J, the junction kept 7 bases outside the gene matches. This CDR3 has 16 residues. The CDR3 region has the DNA TGTGCCAGCAGGACAGGGACAGGAAGCTCCTACAATGAGCAGTTCTTC. Protein product: CASRTGTGSSYNEQFF. The variable domain in full, completed from reference TRBV28 and TRBJ2-1, reads DVKVTQSSRYLVKRTGEKVFLECVQDMDHENMFWYRQDPGLGLRLIYFSYDVKMKEKGDIPEGYSVSREKKERFSLILESASTNQTSMYLCASRTGTGSSYNEQFFGPGTRLTVL.